This paragraph reports one T cell receptor (beta chain). Its antigen is undetermined. This sample's TCRbeta library carried unique molecular identifier barcodes. TCRdb independently ran MiXCR on the PCR reads; one entry per CDR3 protein. Of around 490,000 distinct CDR3 sequences listed, around 10% were seen once; the top ten hold roughly 15%. V was trimmed by 0 bases and J by 1 base, leaving 12 bases between them. Germline-derived CDR1 and CDR2 are DFQATT and SNEGSKA (reference sequence). The CDR3 consists of 15 residues. This sample is part of a study of T-cell reconstitution after alpha-beta-depleted transplantation in children. Study-wide findings and caveats: Surviving thymic progenitors and recipient T cells were the source of high TCRbeta diversity at day 60 in some patients. Fresh T-cell production supplied most of the T-cell counts and diversity seen one year after transplant.

The clonotype comes from a female patient between 2 and 15 years old who had a stem cell transplant for aplastic anemia, so the T cells may come from the graft donor. The chain couples TRBV20-1 to TRBJ1-2, with D tentatively TRBD1 (6 bases). Sample: PBMCs, mostly from graft donor cells, taken 180 days after TCRalphabeta/CD19-depleted stem cell transplant. DNA for the CDR3: TGCAGTGCTAGAGAGGACAGCTTATTTAACTATGGCTACACCTTC. This sequence encodes CSAREDSLFNYGYTF.